The 6 T cell receptor beta chains listed next were all sequenced from one sample in a study of neurological immune-mediated disorders. Via MiXCR, TCRdb re-called the 5' RACE reads, giving one row per CDR3 protein. The top ten hold about 5% of the sample, which has about 70,000 distinct CDR3 sequences, 2.5% to 4% seen once. Sequences were obtained from PBMCs. The receptor source for this set is a woman aged 45 to 65 with multiple sclerosis.

This clonotype was seen many times. The J gene is TRBJ2-5, the V gene TRBV4-1; 11 bases align to TRBD1. Trimming at V came to 2 bases and at J to 4 bases, leaving 6 bases not matched to a gene. Germline V gives CDR1 MGHRA, CDR2 YSYEKL. CDR3 size: 16 residues. CDR3 nucleotide sequence: TGCGCCAGCAGCCAAAGAGGACAGGGGGCGCGAGAGACCCAGTACTTC. Translated: CASSQRGQGARETQYF.

This clonotype was recorded at least ten times. V gene TRBV5-5 combines with J gene TRBJ1-5, with no clear D. Trimming shortened V by 1 base and J by 2 bases, and 10 bases separated the two germline ends. Per germline, CDR1 SGHKS and CDR2 YYEKEE (reference sequence). The CDR3 length is 15 residues. The chain's CDR3 is CASSLFIARNQPQHF. In nucleotides, the CDR3 is TGTGCCAGCAGCTTGTTTATCGCGCGCAATCAGCCCCAGCATTTT. The whole variable domain, remainder taken from reference TRBV5-5 and TRBJ1-5, is DAGVTQSPTHLIKTRGQQVTLRCSPISGHKSVSWYQQVLGQGPQFIFQYYEKEERGRGNFPDRFSARQFPNYSSELNVNALLLGDSALYLCASSLFIARNQPQHFGDGTRLSIL.

This clonotype was seen many times. This chain joins TRBV5-6 and TRBJ1-2; the D gene is possibly TRBD1 (6 bases). This CDR3 comprises 14 residues. V was cut by 0 bases and J by 8 bases, with 14 bases left in between. Germline V gene data show CDR1 as SGHDT and CDR2 as YYEEEE. As DNA, the CDR3 is TGTGCCAGCAGCTTGGCGGGGGCGCGTGGCGGCTACACCTTC. Protein sequence: CASSLAGARGGYTF.

This clonotype came up many times. The chain carries TRBV20-1 and TRBJ2-3; TRBD2 is a possible D gene (6 bases). Germline CDR1 is DFQATT and CDR2 is SNEGSKA (reference sequence). CDR3 length: 15 residues. The V gene lost 3 bases and the J gene lost 10 bases, with 23 bases spanning the gap. The CDR3, as DNA: TGCAGTGCTAGTAACCGACTAGTGGCCCCCCAAGCGCAGTATTTT. This gives the protein CSASNRLVAPQAQYF.

In this sample, this clonotype turned up many times. The genes are TRBV29-1 and TRBJ1-3; D is uncertain. The CDR3 totals 14 residues. Germline V lookup: CDR1 SQVTM, CDR2 ANQGSEA. Trimming pared 3 bases from V and 0 bases from J, leaving 9 bases between. This chain's CDR3 is CSVEMAASGNTIYF. CDR3 nucleotides: TGCAGCGTTGAGATGGCAGCCTCTGGAAACACCATATATTTT.

At least ten counts were recorded for this clonotype. The chain recombines TRBV28 with TRBJ2-7; D possibly corresponds to TRBD2 (5 bases). Germline V gives CDR1 MDHEN, CDR2 SYDVKM. V lost 7 bases and J 0 bases, leaving 10 bases between the germline ends. CDR3 length: 13 amino acids. The CDR3 region is CASTAGASYEQYV. The CDR3 DNA reads as TGTGCCAGCACGGCGGGCGCCTCCTACGAGCAGTACGTC.